These T cell receptor beta chains were read from a single sample in a study of blood T cell repertoires in COVID-19. Generated by immunoSEQ multiplex PCR, the TCRdb table keeps only in-frame clones and is missing some. Of around 300,000 clones in the sample, roughly 85% were seen once. The sample comprised peripheral blood. These receptors came from a human donor in a cohort sampled during active COVID-19. Both conserved end residues are trimmed from each CDR3. D genes are given only for firm matches.

J	D	V	CDR3
TRBJ2-7	NA	TRBV19	ASSIVPRSEQY
TRBJ1-1	NA	TRBV6-2/TRBV6-3	ASSYSGIRGTEAF
TRBJ2-7	TRBD2	TRBV5-6	ASSFGLAGEQY
TRBJ2-3	TRBD1	TRBV10-3	AISEDRGGTDTQY
TRBJ2-5	NA	TRBV6-5	ASSYSIAIETQY
TRBJ1-4	NA	TRBV27	ASSRVGDIGEKLF
TRBJ2-1	NA	TRBV7-2	ASSLDPRDTSYNEQF
TRBJ1-1	NA	TRBV19	ASSILREVMNTEAF
TRBJ1-5	NA	TRBV10-3	AISESFAGNQPQH
TRBJ2-7	NA	TRBV5-1	ASSGGTVSSYEQY
TRBJ1-2	NA	TRBV13	ASSLGGARKNYGYT
TRBJ1-3	NA	TRBV21-1	ASSNRTGPSGNTIY